Listed here are 14 T cell receptor beta chains from one sample, sequenced in a study of breast tumors, draining lymph nodes, adjacent tissues. TCRdb passed the multiplex PCR reads through MiXCR, listing each CDR3 protein once. The table has 30,000 to 40,000 distinct CDR3 sequences, about 63% seen once. The sequenced material came from breast tumor tissue. The receptors derive from a female donor with breast cancer. Some clones in this sample may be carry-over from other donors' samples.

V usage is TRBV6-2 or TRBV6-3 and J usage is TRBJ2-7; 9 bases agree with TRBD2. With V trimmed by 2 bases and J by 3 bases, 8 bases remained unmatched. The CDR3 is 16 residues long. Germline CDR1 is MNHEY and CDR2 is SVGEGT. The CDR3 here is CASSYDIGRGGYEQYF. CDR3 nucleotides: TGTGCCAGCAGTTACGACATCGGGCGGGGGGGCTACGAGCAGTACTTC.

This clonotype has a count of ten or more. The gene calls are TRBV4-3 and TRBJ2-3, with TRBD2 matching 10 bases. CDR1 and CDR2 (germline): LGHNA, YSLEER. The J segment lost 1 base and the V segment lost 1 base, leaving 5 bases of the junction unmatched. The CDR3 extends over 17 amino acids. In nucleotides, the CDR3 is TGCGCCAGCAGCCAAGTGGCTAGCGGGGGTGGCACAGATACGCAGTATTTT. It translates to CASSQVASGGGTDTQYF.

The gene calls are TRBV5-1 and TRBJ1-3; D is ambiguous. Germline V CDR1 and CDR2: SGHRS, YFSETQ. This CDR3 comprises 15 residues. V was cut by 1 base and J by 4 bases, with 12 bases left in between. DNA of the CDR3: TGCGCCAGCAGCTTGTCTACGGGTAGGGGAAACACCATATATTTT. Its protein is CASSLSTGRGNTIYF.

The CDR3 loop reads CASSSRGFLSYEQYF. The CDR3 DNA sequence: TGTGCCAGCAGCTCTCGAGGTTTTCTCTCCTACGAGCAGTACTTC. The rearrangement joins TRBV6-5 to TRBJ2-7; D gene ambiguous. Germline CDR1 reads MNHEY; CDR2 reads SVGAGI. The V gene lost 6 bases and the J gene lost 0 bases, with 15 bases spanning the gap. The CDR3 has 15 residues.

This clonotype was seen a handful of times. The CDR3 loop reads CASSVGSGKTYEQYF. The CDR3 nucleotides are TGTGCCAGCAGCGTAGGGAGCGGGAAGACCTACGAGCAGTACTTC. The V call is TRBV9, the J call TRBJ2-7, with TRBD2 identical over 7 bases. Germline lookup yields CDR1 SGDLS and CDR2 YYNGEE. The ends lost 0 bases at V and 2 bases at J; junction bases unmatched: 5. The CDR3 sequence is 15 residues long.

The chain is built from TRBV20-1 and TRBJ1-2; 7 nucleotides match TRBD1. CDR1 and CDR2 (germline): DFQATT, SNEGSKA (reference sequence). With V trimmed by 1 base and J by 3 bases, 8 bases remained unmatched. The CDR3 consists of 15 residues. CDR3 sequence reads: CSARAPETGHYGYTF. In DNA, the CDR3 is TGCAGTGCTAGAGCGCCGGAGACAGGGCACTATGGCTACACCTTC.

Sample share makes this clonotype medium-sized (0.01 to 0.1%). The genes are TRBV2 and TRBJ1-2; 8 positions agree with TRBD1. The CDR3 consists of 13 residues. The ends lost 7 bases at V and 4 bases at J; junction bases unmatched: 5. The germline CDR1 and CDR2 sequences are SNHLY and FYNNEI. In DNA, the CDR3 is TGTGCCAGCATATTACAGGGGGGCTATGGCTACACCTTC. Its protein product is CASILQGGYGYTF.

V usage is TRBV11-3 and J usage is TRBJ2-7, with 13 bases aligning to TRBD2. CDR3 size: 15 residues. Germline V CDR1 and CDR2: SGHNT, YENEEA. Germline trimming cut 1 base from V and 5 bases from J; bases unmatched to any gene: 2. The CDR3 region has the DNA TGTGCCAGCAGCTTAGGGACTAGCGGGAGCAACGAGCAGTACTTC. Protein: CASSLGTSGSNEQYF. The full variable domain, with the rest looked up from reference TRBV11-3 and TRBJ2-7, is EAGVVQSPRYKIIEKKQPVAFWCNPISGHNTLYWYLQNLGQGPELLIRYENEEAVDDSQLPKDRFSAERLKGVDSTLKIQPAELGDSAVYLCASSLGTSGSNEQYFGPGTRLTVT.

This clonotype came up many times. The genes are TRBV12-3 or TRBV12-4 and TRBJ2-2, with D perhaps being TRBD1 or TRBD2 (5 bases each). This CDR3 region has 16 residues. V lost 6 bases to trimming and J lost 1 base, with 15 bases between them. CDR3 sequence reads: CASRPRDGKNTGELFF. Written as DNA, the CDR3 is TGTGCCAGCAGACCGAGGGACGGGAAGAACACCGGGGAGCTGTTTTTT.

The chain joins TRBV25-1 to TRBJ2-1; 9 bases fit TRBD2. Germline assignment: CDR1 MGHDK and CDR2 SYGVNS. There are 20 residues in the CDR3. V lost 3 bases, J lost 6 bases, and 21 bases stayed unmatched. The CDR3 bases are TGTGCCAGCAGTGACAAACCTCCGGGACTAGCTTTCGTTTTGGGCAATGAGCAGTTCTTC. Translating it yields CASSDKPPGLAFVLGNEQFF. Looking up the rest from reference TRBV25-1 and TRBJ2-1 gives the full variable domain: EADIYQTPRYLVIGTGKKITLECSQTMGHDKMYWYQQDPGMELHLIHYSYGVNSTEKGDLSSESTVSRIRTEHFPLTLESARPSHTSQYLCASSDKPPGLAFVLGNEQFFGPGTRLTVL.

V gene TRBV10-3 combines with J gene TRBJ2-3; 7 positions agree with TRBD1. There are 14 residues in the CDR3. The germline CDR1 and CDR2 sequences are ENHRY and SYGVKD. V was pared by 4 bases and J by 1 base, with 2 bases of the junction left unmatched. The chain's CDR3 is CAISVDRGTDTQYF. The CDR3 coding sequence is TGTGCCATCAGTGTAGACAGGGGCACAGATACGCAGTATTTT.

The gene calls are TRBV6-6 and TRBJ1-3; maybe TRBD1 (5 bases). Trimming stripped 5 bases from V and 0 bases from J, with 11 bases between. The CDR3 totals 15 residues. CDR1 is MNHNY and CDR2 is SVGAGI in the germline V gene (reference sequence). CDR3 bases: TGTGCCAGCAGTCGGGACGGGAGCTCTGGAAACACCATATATTTT. This codes for CASSRDGSSGNTIYF.

This clonotype was found many times. One end of the junction does not line up with germline, which may come from a read error. J is TRBJ2-5 and V is TRBV7-2; the D is unclear. Germline V gives CDR1 SGHTA, CDR2 FQGNSA. The CDR3 has 14 residues. The CDR3 DNA is TGTGCCAGCTGCTTAAGGGCTTTACAAGAGACCCAGTACTTC. Amino acids: CASCLRALQETQYF.

There are many counts of this clonotype. The rearrangement links TRBV4-1 to TRBJ1-2; maybe TRBD1 (5 bases). The CDR3 is made up of 14 amino acids. Germline CDR1 is MGHRA and CDR2 is YSYEKL. Trimming took 0 bases from V and 4 from J, leaving 9 bases between them. The CDR3 spells CASSQDRDLYGYTF. CDR3 sequence (DNA): TGCGCCAGCAGCCAAGATAGGGACCTCTATGGCTACACCTTC.